This T cell receptor (beta chain) was profiled in a study of molecular identifiers for immune sequencing clone quantification. Losses at the gene ends were 5 bases for V and 3 bases for J; bases not matched to a gene: 14. Germline V gene sequence: CDR1 MNHNY, CDR2 SVGAGI (reference sequence). The CDR3 extends over 18 amino acids. TCRdb processed the PCR reads anew with MiXCR; each CDR3 protein has one entry. Here the sample spans around 480,000 distinct CDR3 sequences, about a fifth being singletons. The sequenced sample consisted of naive CD8+ T cells from blood, with Jurkat cell RNA spiked in. As for subset: FACS-sorted CD8+CD4-CCR7+CD45RA+ naive T cells. This TCR derives from a human donor in good health. Some libraries in this study had Jurkat cell RNA spiked in. The chain couples TRBV6-6 to TRBJ2-5; 11 nucleotides match TRBD1. The CDR3 DNA is TGTGCCAGCAGTCCGCCCCACCCGGGACAGGGGGTGGAAGAGACCCAGTACTTC. This translates into CASSPPHPGQGVEETQYF.